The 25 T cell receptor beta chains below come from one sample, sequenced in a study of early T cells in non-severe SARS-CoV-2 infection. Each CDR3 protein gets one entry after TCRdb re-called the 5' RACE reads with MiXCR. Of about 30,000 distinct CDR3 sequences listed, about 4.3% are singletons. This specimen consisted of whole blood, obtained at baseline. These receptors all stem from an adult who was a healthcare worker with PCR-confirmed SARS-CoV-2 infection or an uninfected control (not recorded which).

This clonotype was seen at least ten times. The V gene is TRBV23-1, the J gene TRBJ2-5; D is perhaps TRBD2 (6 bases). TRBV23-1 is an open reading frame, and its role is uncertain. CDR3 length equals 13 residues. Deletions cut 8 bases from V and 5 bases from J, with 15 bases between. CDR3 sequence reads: CASLRGSVETQYF. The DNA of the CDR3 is TGCGCCAGCCTGCGGGGTAGCGTTGAGACCCAGTACTTC.

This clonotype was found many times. The CDR3 bases are TGTGCCTGGAGTGTACTGGGACAGGGTATCTACGAGCAGTACTTC. The encoded protein is CAWSVLGQGIYEQYF. The chain uses TRBV30 and TRBJ2-7; 9 nucleotides agree with TRBD1. This CDR3 comprises 15 residues. The germline gives CDR1 GTSNPN, CDR2 SVGIG (reference sequence). V was pared by 0 bases and J by 3 bases, with 6 bases of the junction left unmatched.

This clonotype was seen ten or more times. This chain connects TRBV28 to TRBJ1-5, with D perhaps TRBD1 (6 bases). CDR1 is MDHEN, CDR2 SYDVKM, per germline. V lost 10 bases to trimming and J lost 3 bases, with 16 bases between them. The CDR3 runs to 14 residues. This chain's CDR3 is CAIKGGFFNQPQHF. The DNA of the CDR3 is TGTGCCATTAAAGGGGGGTTTTTCAATCAGCCCCAGCATTTT. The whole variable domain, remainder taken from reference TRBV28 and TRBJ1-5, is DVKVTQSSRYLVKRTGEKVFLECVQDMDHENMFWYRQDPGLGLRLIYFSYDVKMKEKGDIPEGYSVSREKKERFSLILESASTNQTSMYLCAIKGGFFNQPQHFGDGTRLSIL.

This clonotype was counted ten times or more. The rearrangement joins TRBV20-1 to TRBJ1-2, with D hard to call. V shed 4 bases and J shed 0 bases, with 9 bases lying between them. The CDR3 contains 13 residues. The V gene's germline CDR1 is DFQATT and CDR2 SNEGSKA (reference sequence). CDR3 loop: CSAIPTTNYGYTF. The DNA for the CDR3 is TGCAGTGCTATCCCAACTACTAACTATGGCTACACCTTC.

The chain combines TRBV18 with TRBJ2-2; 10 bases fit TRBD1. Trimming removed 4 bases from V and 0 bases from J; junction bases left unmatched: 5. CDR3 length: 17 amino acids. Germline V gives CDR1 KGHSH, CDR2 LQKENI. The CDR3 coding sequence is TGTGCCAGCTCACGCGACAGGGGGCGGACGAACACCGGGGAGCTGTTTTTT. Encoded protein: CASSRDRGRTNTGELFF. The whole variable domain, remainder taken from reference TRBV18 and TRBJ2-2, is NAGVMQNPRHLVRRRGQEARLRCSPMKGHSHVYWYRQLPEEGLKFMVYLQKENIIDESGMPKERFSAEFPKEGPSILRIQQVVRGDSAAYFCASSRDRGRTNTGELFFGEGSRLTVL.

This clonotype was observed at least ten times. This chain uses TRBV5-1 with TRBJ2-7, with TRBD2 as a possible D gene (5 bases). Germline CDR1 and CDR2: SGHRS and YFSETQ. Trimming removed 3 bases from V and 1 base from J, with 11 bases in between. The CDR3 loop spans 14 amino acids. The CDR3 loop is CASSSGLASYEQYF. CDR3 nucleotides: TGCGCCAGCAGCTCTGGCCTAGCTTCCTACGAGCAGTACTTC.

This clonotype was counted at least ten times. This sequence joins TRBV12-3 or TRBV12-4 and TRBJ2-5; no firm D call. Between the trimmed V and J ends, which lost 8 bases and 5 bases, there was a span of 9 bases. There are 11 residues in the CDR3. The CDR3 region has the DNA TGTGCCAGCTCCAAGAGGGAGACCCAGTACTTC. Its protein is CASSKRETQYF.

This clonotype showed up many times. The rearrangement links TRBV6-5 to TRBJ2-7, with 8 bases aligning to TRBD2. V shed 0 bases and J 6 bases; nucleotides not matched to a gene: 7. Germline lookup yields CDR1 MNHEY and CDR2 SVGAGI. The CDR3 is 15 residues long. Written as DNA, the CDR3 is TGTGCCAGCAGTTACTCGGGACTAGATTTTCGCGAGCAGTACTTC. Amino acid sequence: CASSYSGLDFREQYF.

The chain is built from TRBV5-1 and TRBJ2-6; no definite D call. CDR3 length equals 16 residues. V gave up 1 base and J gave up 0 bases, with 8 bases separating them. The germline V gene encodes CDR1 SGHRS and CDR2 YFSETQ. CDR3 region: CASSLMTISGANVLTF. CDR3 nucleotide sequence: TGCGCCAGCAGCTTGATGACAATCTCTGGGGCCAACGTCCTGACTTTC.

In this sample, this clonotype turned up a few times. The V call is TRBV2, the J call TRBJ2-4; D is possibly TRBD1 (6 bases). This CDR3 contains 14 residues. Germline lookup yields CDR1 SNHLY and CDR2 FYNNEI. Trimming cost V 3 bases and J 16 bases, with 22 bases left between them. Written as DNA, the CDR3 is TGTGCCAGCAGTGAGCTGTCCAGGGGCTCGATTTCTTACTTC. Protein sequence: CASSELSRGSISYF.

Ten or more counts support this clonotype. This CDR3 is CASREDRGSQPQHF. In nucleotides, the CDR3 is TGTGCCAGCAGAGAGGACAGGGGCAGTCAGCCCCAGCATTTT. The chain links TRBV2 to TRBJ1-5, with TRBD1 matching over 9 bases. The CDR3 has 14 amino acids. Germline CDR1 and CDR2: SNHLY and FYNNEI. Trimming took 6 bases from V and 6 from J; bases not matched to a gene: 6. Using reference TRBV2 and TRBJ1-5 for the parts outside the CDR3, the full variable domain is EPEVTQTPSHQVTQMGQEVILRCVPISNHLYFYWYRQILGQKVEFLVSFYNNEISEKSEIFDDQFSVERPDGSNFTLKIRSTKLEDSAMYFCASREDRGSQPQHFGDGTRLSIL.

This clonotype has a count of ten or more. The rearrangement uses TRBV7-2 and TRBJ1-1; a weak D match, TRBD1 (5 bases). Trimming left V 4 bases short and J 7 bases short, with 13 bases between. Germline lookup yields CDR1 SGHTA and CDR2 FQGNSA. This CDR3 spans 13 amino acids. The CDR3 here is CASSSRRGGEAFF. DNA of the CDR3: TGTGCCAGCAGCTCCCGTAGGGGCGGTGAAGCTTTCTTT. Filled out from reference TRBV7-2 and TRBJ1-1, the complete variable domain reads GAGVSQSPSNKVTEKGKDVELRCDPISGHTALYWYRQSLGQGLEFLIYFQGNSAPDKSGLPSDRFSAERTGGSVSTLTIQRTQQEDSAVYLCASSSRRGGEAFFGQGTRLTVV.

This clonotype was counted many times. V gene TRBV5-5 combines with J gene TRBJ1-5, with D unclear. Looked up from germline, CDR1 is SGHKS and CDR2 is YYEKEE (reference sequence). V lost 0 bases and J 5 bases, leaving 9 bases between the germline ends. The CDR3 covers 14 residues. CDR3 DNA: TGTGCCAGCAGCTTGGTTGGGTCGGATCAGCCCCAGCATTTT. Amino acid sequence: CASSLVGSDQPQHF.

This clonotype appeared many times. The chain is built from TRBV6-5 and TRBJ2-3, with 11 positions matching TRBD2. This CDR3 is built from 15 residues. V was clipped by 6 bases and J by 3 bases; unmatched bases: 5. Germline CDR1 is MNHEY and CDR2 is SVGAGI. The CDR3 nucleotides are TGTGCCAGCAGCCCTAGCGGGGGGAGTACAGATACGCAGTATTTT. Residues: CASSPSGGSTDTQYF.

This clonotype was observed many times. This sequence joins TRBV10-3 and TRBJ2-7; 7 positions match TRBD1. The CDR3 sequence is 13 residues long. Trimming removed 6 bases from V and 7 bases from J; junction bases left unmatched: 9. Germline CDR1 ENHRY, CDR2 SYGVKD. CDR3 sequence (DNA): TGTGCCATCAGCCTCGACAGGGCCCGGGAGCAGTACTTC. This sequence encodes CAISLDRAREQYF.

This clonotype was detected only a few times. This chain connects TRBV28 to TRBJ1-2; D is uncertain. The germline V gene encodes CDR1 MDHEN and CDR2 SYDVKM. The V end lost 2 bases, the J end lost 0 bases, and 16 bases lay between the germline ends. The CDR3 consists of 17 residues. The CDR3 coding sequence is TGTGCCAGCAGTTTACTTCCAGGCGCCTTCGCTAACTATGGCTACACCTTC. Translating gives CASSLLPGAFANYGYTF.

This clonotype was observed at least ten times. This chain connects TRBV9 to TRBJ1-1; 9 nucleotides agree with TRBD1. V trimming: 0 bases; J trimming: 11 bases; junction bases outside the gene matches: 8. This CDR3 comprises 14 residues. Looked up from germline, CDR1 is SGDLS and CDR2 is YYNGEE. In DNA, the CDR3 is TGTGCCAGCAGCGTAGCCGGGACAGGGAATTCGGCTTTCTTT. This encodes CASSVAGTGNSAFF.

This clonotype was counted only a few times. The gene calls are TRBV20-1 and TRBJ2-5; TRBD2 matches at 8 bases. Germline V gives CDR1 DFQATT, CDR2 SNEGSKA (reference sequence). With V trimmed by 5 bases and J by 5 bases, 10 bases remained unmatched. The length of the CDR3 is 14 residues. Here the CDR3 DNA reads TGCAGTGCTGCCCCCGGACTAGCACAGGAGACCCAGTACTTC. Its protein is CSAAPGLAQETQYF.

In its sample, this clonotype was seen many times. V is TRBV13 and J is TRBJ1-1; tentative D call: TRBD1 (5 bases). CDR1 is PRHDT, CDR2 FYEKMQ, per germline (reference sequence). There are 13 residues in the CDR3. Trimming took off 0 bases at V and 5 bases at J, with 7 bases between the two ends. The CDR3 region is CASSLGWGTEAFF. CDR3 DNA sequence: TGTGCCAGCAGCTTAGGCTGGGGGACTGAAGCTTTCTTT. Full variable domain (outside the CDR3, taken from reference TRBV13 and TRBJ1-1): AAGVIQSPRHLIKEKRETATLKCYPIPRHDTVYWYQQGPGQDPQFLISFYEKMQSDKGSIPDRFSAQQFSDYHSELNMSSLELGDSALYFCASSLGWGTEAFFGQGTRLTVV.

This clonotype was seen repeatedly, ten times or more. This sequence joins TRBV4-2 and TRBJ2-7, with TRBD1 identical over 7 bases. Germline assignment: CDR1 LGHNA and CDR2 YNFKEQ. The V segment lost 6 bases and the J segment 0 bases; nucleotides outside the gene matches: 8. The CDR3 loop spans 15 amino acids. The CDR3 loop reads CASRHGQEYSYEQYF. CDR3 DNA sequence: TGTGCCAGCAGACACGGACAGGAGTACTCCTACGAGCAGTACTTC.

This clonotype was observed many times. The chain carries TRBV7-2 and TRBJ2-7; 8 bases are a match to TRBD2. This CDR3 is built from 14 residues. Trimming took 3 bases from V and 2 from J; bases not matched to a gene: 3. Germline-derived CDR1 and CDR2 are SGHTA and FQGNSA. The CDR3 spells CASSFSGDPYEQYF. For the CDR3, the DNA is TGTGCCAGCAGCTTTAGCGGGGACCCCTACGAGCAGTACTTC.

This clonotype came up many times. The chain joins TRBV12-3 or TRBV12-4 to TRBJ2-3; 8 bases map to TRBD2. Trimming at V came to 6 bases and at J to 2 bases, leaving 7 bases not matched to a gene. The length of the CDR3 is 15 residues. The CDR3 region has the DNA TGTGCCAGCAGAGGAGCGGGGGTAAACACAGATACGCAGTATTTT. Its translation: CASRGAGVNTDTQYF.

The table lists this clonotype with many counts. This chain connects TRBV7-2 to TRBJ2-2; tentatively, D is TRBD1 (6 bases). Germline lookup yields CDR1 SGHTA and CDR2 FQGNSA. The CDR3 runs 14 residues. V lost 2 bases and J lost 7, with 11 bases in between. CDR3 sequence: CASSLSLQGGELFF. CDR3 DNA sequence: TGTGCCAGCAGCTTATCACTACAGGGCGGGGAGCTGTTTTTT.

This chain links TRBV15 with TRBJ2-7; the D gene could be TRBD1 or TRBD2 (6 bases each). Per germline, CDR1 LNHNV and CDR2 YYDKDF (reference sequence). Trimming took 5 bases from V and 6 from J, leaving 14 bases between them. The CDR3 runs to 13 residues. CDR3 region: CATSPRGVGEQYF. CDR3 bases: TGTGCCACCAGCCCGAGGGGGGTAGGCGAGCAGTACTTC. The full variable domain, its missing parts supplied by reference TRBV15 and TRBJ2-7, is DAMVIQNPRYQVTQFGKPVTLSCSQTLNHNVMYWYQQKSSQAPKLLFHYYDKDFNNEADTPDNFQSRRPNTSFCFLDIRSPGLGDTAMYLCATSPRGVGEQYFGPGTRLTVT.

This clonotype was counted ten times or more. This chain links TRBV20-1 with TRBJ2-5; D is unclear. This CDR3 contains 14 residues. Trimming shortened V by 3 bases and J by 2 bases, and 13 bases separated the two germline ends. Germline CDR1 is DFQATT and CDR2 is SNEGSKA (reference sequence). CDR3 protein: CSASGLVVQETQYF. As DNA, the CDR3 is TGCAGTGCTAGTGGGCTGGTAGTGCAAGAGACCCAGTACTTC.